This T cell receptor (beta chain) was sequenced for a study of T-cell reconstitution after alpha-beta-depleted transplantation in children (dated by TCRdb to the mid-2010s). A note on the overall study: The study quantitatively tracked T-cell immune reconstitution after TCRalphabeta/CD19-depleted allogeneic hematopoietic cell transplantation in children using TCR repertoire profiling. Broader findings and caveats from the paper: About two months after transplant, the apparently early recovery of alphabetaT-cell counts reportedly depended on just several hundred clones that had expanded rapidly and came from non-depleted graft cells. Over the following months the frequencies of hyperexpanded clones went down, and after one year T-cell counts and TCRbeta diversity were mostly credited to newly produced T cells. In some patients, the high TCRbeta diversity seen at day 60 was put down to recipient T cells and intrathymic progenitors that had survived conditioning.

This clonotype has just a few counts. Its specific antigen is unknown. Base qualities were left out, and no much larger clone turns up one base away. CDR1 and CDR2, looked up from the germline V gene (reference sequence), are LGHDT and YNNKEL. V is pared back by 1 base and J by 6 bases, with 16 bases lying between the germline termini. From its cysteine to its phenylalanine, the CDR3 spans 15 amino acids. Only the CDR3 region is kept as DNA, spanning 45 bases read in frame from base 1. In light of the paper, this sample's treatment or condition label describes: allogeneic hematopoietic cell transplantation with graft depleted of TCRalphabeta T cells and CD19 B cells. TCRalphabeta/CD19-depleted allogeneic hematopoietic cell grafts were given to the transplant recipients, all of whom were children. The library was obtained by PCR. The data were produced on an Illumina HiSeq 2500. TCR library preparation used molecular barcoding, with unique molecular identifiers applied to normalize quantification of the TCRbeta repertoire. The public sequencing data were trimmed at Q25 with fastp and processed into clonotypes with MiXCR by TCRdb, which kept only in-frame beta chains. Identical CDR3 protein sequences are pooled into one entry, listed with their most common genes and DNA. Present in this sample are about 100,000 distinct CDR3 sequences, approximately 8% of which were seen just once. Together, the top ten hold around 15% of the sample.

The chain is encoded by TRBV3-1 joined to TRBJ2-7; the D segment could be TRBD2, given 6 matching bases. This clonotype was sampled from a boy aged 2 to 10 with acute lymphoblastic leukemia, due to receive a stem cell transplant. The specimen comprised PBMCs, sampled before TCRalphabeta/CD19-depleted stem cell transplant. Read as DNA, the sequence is TGTGCCAGCAGCCAAGGGTGGATCCAGGGAGGCGAGCAGTACTTC. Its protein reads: CASSQGWIQGGEQYF.